These 22 T cell receptor beta chains were sequenced from one sample in a study of T cell changes during pregnancy in multiple sclerosis. The data were produced by immunoSEQ multiplex PCR, yet TCRdb's version contains in-frame clones alone and is incomplete. This sample has approximately 25,000 clones, with more than 75% found just once. The sample was CD4+ T cells from peripheral blood mononuclear cells, taken in the first trimester of pregnancy. The receptors shown here come from a female donor in good health, enrolled as a control in a pregnancy study.

This clone appeared a few times. The chain uses TRBV12-5 and TRBJ2-7, with 10 positions matching TRBD2. The CDR3 is 15 residues long. Per the germline V gene, CDR1 is LGHNT and CDR2 is FRNRAP. With V trimmed by 7 bases and J by 2 bases, 8 bases remained unmatched. The DNA of the CDR3 is TGTGCTAGTGCCCCCAGCGGGGGGGCGACCTACGAGCAGTACTTC. This sequence encodes CASAPSGGATYEQYF.

CDR3 in amino acids: CASSYSAAGGQPQHF. The CDR3 region has the DNA TGTGCCAGCAGTTACTCGGCCGCGGGTGGTCAGCCCCAGCATTTT. J is TRBJ1-5 and V is TRBV6-5; D is undetermined. Germline loops: CDR1 MNHEY, CDR2 SVGAGI. The CDR3 sequence is 15 residues long. The V end lost 0 bases, the J end lost 6 bases, and 12 bases lay between the germline ends.

The chain has TRBV9 and TRBJ2-2, with D perhaps TRBD1 (5 bases). Germline V gene lookup returns CDR1 SGDLS and CDR2 YYNGEE. The CDR3 has 15 residues. V was pared by 4 bases and J by 1 base, with 11 bases between. In nucleotides, the CDR3 is TGTGCCAGCAGCACCAGGGTAATGAACACCGGGGAGCTGTTTTTT. The encoded protein is CASSTRVMNTGELFF.

CDR3 sequence reads: CASSPPGPGGLDTQYF. The CDR3, as DNA: TGTGCCAGCAGCCCCCCGGGGCCGGGAGGGTTGGATACGCAGTATTTT. V and J are TRBV5-4 and TRBJ2-3; 8 nucleotides match TRBD2. This CDR3 contains 16 residues. Germline CDR1 reads SGHNT; CDR2 reads YYREEE (reference sequence). After removal of 4 bases from V and 6 bases from J, the junction contained 13 bases not matched to a gene.

This chain uses TRBV19 with TRBJ2-3, with D possibly TRBD2 on 7 matching bases. Trimming left V 6 bases short and J 3 bases short, with 16 bases between. The CDR3 covers 15 residues. Germline CDR1 is LNHDA and CDR2 is SQIVND (reference sequence). The CDR3 reads CASSLARGGTDTQYF. The DNA of the CDR3 is TGTGCCAGTAGCCTTGCGAGGGGGGGAACAGATACGCAGTATTTT.

The chain employs TRBV5-6 and TRBJ2-3; D unresolved. V was shortened by 0 bases and J by 2 bases, with 13 bases between the two germline ends. The CDR3 loop spans 16 amino acids. CDR1 is SGHDT, CDR2 YYEEEE, per germline. CDR3 DNA sequence: TGTGCCAGCAGCTTGGTAGGAGACGGATTCACAGATACGCAGTATTTT. It specifies CASSLVGDGFTDTQYF.

J is TRBJ1-5 and V is TRBV7-8; 7 positions agree with TRBD1. Losses at the gene ends were 3 bases for V and 3 bases for J; bases not matched to a gene: 5. Germline V gene sequence: CDR1 SGHVS, CDR2 FQNEAQ. The CDR3 is made up of 15 amino acids. The CDR3: CASSFRTGANQPQHF. The CDR3 nucleotides are TGTGCCAGCAGCTTCCGTACAGGGGCCAATCAGCCCCAGCATTTT. Using reference TRBV7-8 and TRBJ1-5 for the parts outside the CDR3, the full variable domain is GAGVSQSPRYKVAKRGQDVALRCDPISGHVSLFWYQQALGQGPEFLTYFQNEAQLDKSGLPSDRFFAERPEGSVSTLKIQRTQQEDSAVYLCASSFRTGANQPQHFGDGTRLSIL.

The chain carries TRBV5-4 and TRBJ1-1, with D possibly TRBD1 on 6 matching bases. Per the germline V gene, CDR1 is SGHNT and CDR2 is YYREEE (reference sequence). This CDR3 has 16 residues. The V end lost 4 bases, the J end lost 3 bases, and 19 bases lay between the germline ends. In DNA form, the CDR3 reads TGTGCCAGCAGCCCATTGGGGGGGGCGCGGGACACTGAAGCTTTCTTT. Protein product: CASSPLGGARDTEAFF.

The CDR3 coding sequence is TGTGCCAGCAGCAACCAATCAGCGGCCTATGGCTACACCTTC. Translation gives CASSNQSAAYGYTF. The chain has TRBV9 and TRBJ1-2, with no clear D. The CDR3 covers 14 residues. Per the germline V gene, CDR1 is SGDLS and CDR2 is YYNGEE. V lost 4 bases and J 4 bases, leaving 14 bases between the germline ends.

The chain joins TRBV15 to TRBJ2-7, with D possibly being TRBD2 (6 bases). CDR1 and CDR2 from the germline V gene are LNHNV and YYDKDF (reference sequence). V dropped 0 bases and J dropped 4 bases, with 10 bases sitting between them. The CDR3 spans 14 residues. CDR3 DNA: TGTGCCACCAGCAGAGATCTGGAGGGGTACGAGCAGTACTTC. It translates to CATSRDLEGYEQYF.

J is TRBJ2-1 and V is TRBV29-1; possibly TRBD2 for D (7 bases). CDR3 length equals 14 residues. The V gene's germline CDR1 is SQVTM and CDR2 ANQGSEA. Trimming left V 7 bases short and J 0 bases short, with 13 bases between. The CDR3 nucleotides are TGCAGCGCTGGGGGGGGCGTCTCCTACAATGAGCAGTTCTTC. Translated, it gives CSAGGGVSYNEQFF.

The chain is built from TRBV9 and TRBJ1-3; no clear D gene. V lost 4 bases and J 1 base, leaving 9 bases between the germline ends. In germline, CDR1 is SGDLS, CDR2 YYNGEE. CDR3 length: 14 amino acids. CDR3 in amino acids: CASSPSNSGNTIYF. As DNA, the CDR3 is TGTGCCAGCAGCCCGAGTAATTCTGGAAACACCATATATTTT. Supplemented by reference TRBV9 and TRBJ1-3, the full variable domain reads DSGVTQTPKHLITATGQRVTLRCSPRSGDLSVYWYQQSLDQGLQFLIQYYNGEERAKGNILERFSAQQFPDLHSELNLSSLELGDSALYFCASSPSNSGNTIYFGEGSWLTVV.

The chain links TRBV7-7 to TRBJ2-5; 10 bases fit TRBD1. Germline V gene lookup returns CDR1 SSHAT and CDR2 FNYEAQ (reference sequence). The CDR3 has 12 residues. CDR3 sequence reads: CAGSWTGGSQYF. The CDR3 DNA follows: TGTGCTGGCAGCTGGACAGGGGGTTCCCAGTACTTC. Full variable domain (remainder filled in from reference TRBV7-7 and TRBJ2-5): GAGVSQSPRYKVTKRGQDVTLRCDPISSHATLYWYQQALGQGPEFLTYFNYEAQPDKSGLPSDRFSAERPEGSISTLTIQRTEQRDSAMYRCAGSWTGGSQYFGPGTRLLVL.

The V and J genes are TRBV11-3 and TRBJ2-7; possible D gene TRBD2, 5 bases. Germline CDR1 is SGHNT and CDR2 is YENEEA. This CDR3 contains 15 residues. The V end lost 2 bases, the J end lost 5 bases, and 16 bases lay between the germline ends. Written as DNA, the CDR3 is TGTGCCAGCAGCTTACGAGGGCACACGAAGGACGAGCAGTACTTC. The encoded protein is CASSLRGHTKDEQYF.

The chain couples TRBV29-1 to TRBJ2-1; 9 nucleotides align to TRBD2. Germline V lookup: CDR1 SQVTM, CDR2 ANQGSEA. With 6 bases clipped from V and 10 bases from J, the junction kept 13 bases outside the gene matches. This CDR3 is built from 14 residues. The CDR3 sequence: CSVPGTSSISEQFF. In DNA form, the CDR3 reads TGCAGCGTGCCCGGGACTAGCTCCATTTCGGAGCAGTTCTTC.

The rearrangement joins TRBV5-1 to TRBJ2-1, with 7 bases identical to TRBD1. The CDR3 consists of 16 residues. CDR1 and CDR2 (germline): SGHRS, YFSETQ. The V gene end was trimmed by 7 bases and the J gene end by 0 bases; junction bases not matched to a gene: 10. CDR3 in amino acids: CASGFPDRVSYNEQFF. In DNA, the CDR3 is TGCGCCAGCGGGTTTCCTGACAGGGTCTCCTACAATGAGCAGTTCTTC. The full variable domain, in which reference TRBV5-1 and TRBJ2-1 provide the parts outside the CDR3, is KAGVTQTPRYLIKTRGQQVTLSCSPISGHRSVSWYQQTPGQGLQFLFEYFSETQRNKGNFPGRFSGRQFSNSRSEMNVSTLELGDSALYLCASGFPDRVSYNEQFFGPGTRLTVL.

The CDR3 DNA follows: TGTGCCAGCAGCTCACCGACTAGCGGGGGGGCAGATACGCAGTATTTT. Translating it yields CASSSPTSGGADTQYF. The J gene is TRBJ2-3, the V gene TRBV5-4; 14 bases align to TRBD2. This CDR3 has 16 residues. Germline V gene data show CDR1 as SGHNT and CDR2 as YYREEE (reference sequence). V trimming: 3 bases; J trimming: 4 bases; junction bases outside the gene matches: 4.

The chain has TRBV14 and TRBJ2-2, with D perhaps TRBD2 (5 bases). CDR3 length: 15 residues. The V end was cut by 1 base, the J end by 1 base, with 7 bases between. Germline-derived CDR1 and CDR2 are SGHDN and FVKESK. The CDR3 protein is CASSQGGWNTGELFF. Here the CDR3 DNA reads TGTGCCAGCAGCCAAGGAGGGTGGAACACCGGGGAGCTGTTTTTT.

This clone occurred a few times. The V gene is TRBV4-2, the J gene TRBJ1-5; D is ambiguous. CDR1 LGHNA and CDR2 YNFKEQ come from the germline V gene. Trimming shortened V by 2 bases and J by 11 bases, and 13 bases separated the two germline ends. The CDR3 length is 13 residues. The CDR3 DNA follows: TGTGCCAGCAGCCAAAATGTGGTAGGAGCCCAGCATTTT. As protein: CASSQNVVGAQHF.

The gene calls are TRBV5-1 and TRBJ2-1, with TRBD2 identical over 8 bases. Germline V lookup: CDR1 SGHRS, CDR2 YFSETQ. Germline trimming cut 1 base from V and 6 bases from J; bases unmatched to any gene: 6. CDR3 length equals 15 residues. In DNA, the CDR3 is TGCGCCAGCAGCTTGACTAGCGGAGTAATCAATGAGCAGTTCTTC. Translation: CASSLTSGVINEQFF. Based on the CDR3 plus reference TRBV5-1 and TRBJ2-1, the full variable domain is KAGVTQTPRYLIKTRGQQVTLSCSPISGHRSVSWYQQTPGQGLQFLFEYFSETQRNKGNFPGRFSGRQFSNSRSEMNVSTLELGDSALYLCASSLTSGVINEQFFGPGTRLTVL.

The rearrangement links TRBV18 to TRBJ2-5, with 9 bases fitting TRBD1. Germline CDR1 and CDR2: KGHSH and LQKENI. This CDR3 contains 16 residues. Trimming removed 1 base from V and 0 bases from J; junction bases left unmatched: 3. The CDR3 region has the DNA TGTGCCAGCTCACCACTGGGACAGGGACACCAAGAGACCCAGTACTTC. Protein sequence: CASSPLGQGHQETQYF.

This sequence joins TRBV28 and TRBJ2-4; TRBD2 aligns across 8 bases. The V gene end was trimmed by 10 bases and the J gene end by 3 bases; junction bases not matched to a gene: 11. The CDR3 contains 15 residues. Germline lookup yields CDR1 MDHEN and CDR2 SYDVKM. The CDR3 sequence is CATEKREWNKNIQYF. As DNA, the CDR3 is TGTGCCACGGAGAAGCGGGAGTGGAACAAAAACATTCAGTACTTC.